The rows below give T cell receptor beta chains drawn from one sample of a study of blood T cell repertoires in COVID-19. The protocol was immunoSEQ multiplex PCR, while the TCRdb copy is restricted to in-frame clones and leaves out a portion. The sample consists of fewer than 250,000 clones, about 90% of them appearing once. The sequenced material came from PBMCs or T cells enriched from blood (not recorded which). The receptors shown here come from a man between 45 and 60 years old who had been exposed to COVID-19. Each CDR3 is given with its conserved first and last residue. D genes are given only for firm matches. Only some rows state a clone size, as once, few, many or a class for expanded clones.

v_gene: TRBV28
j_gene: TRBJ2-3
d_gene: TRBD1
abundance: -
CDR3aa: CASSKSGQGWVGTDTQYF
CDR3nt: TGTGCCAGCAGTAAATCGGGACAGGGATGGGTAGGCACAGATACGCAGTATTTT

v_gene: TRBV27
j_gene: TRBJ2-7
d_gene: -
abundance: -
CDR3aa: CASSAKGYGEQYF
CDR3nt: TGTGCCAGCAGTGCCAAGGGGTATGGAGAGCAGTACTTC

v_gene: TRBV6-5
j_gene: TRBJ1-1
d_gene: -
abundance: few
CDR3aa: CASSYDRRVNTEAFF
CDR3nt: TGTGCCAGCAGTTACGACCGACGGGTGAACACTGAAGCTTTCTTT

v_gene: TRBV15
j_gene: TRBJ1-1
d_gene: -
abundance: -
CDR3aa: CATSRVGGNTEAFF
CDR3nt: TGTGCCACCAGCAGAGTAGGAGGTAACACTGAAGCTTTCTTT

v_gene: TRBV5-1
j_gene: TRBJ2-3
d_gene: -
abundance: -
CDR3aa: CASSLGQTDTQYF
CDR3nt: TGCGCCAGCAGCTTAGGACAAACAGATACGCAGTATTTT

v_gene: TRBV7-3
j_gene: TRBJ2-3
d_gene: -
abundance: -
CDR3aa: CASSLGTSTDTQYF
CDR3nt: TGTGCCAGCAGCTTAGGTACTAGCACAGATACGCAGTATTTT

v_gene: TRBV28
j_gene: TRBJ1-1
d_gene: -
abundance: -
CDR3aa: CASTATESTEAFF
CDR3nt: TGTGCCAGCACCGCGACAGAGAGCACTGAAGCTTTCTTT

v_gene: TRBV2
j_gene: TRBJ1-6
d_gene: TRBD1
abundance: -
CDR3aa: CASRGATGGLIGSPLHF
CDR3nt: TGTGCCAGCAGGGGGGCGACAGGGGGCTTAATCGGCTCACCCCTCCACTTT

v_gene: TRBV10-1
j_gene: TRBJ2-2
d_gene: TRBD2
abundance: -
CDR3aa: CASSTRAGREETNTGELFF
CDR3nt: TGCGCCAGCAGCACAAGGGCAGGGCGGGAGGAAACGAACACCGGGGAGCTGTTTTTT

v_gene: TRBV5-1
j_gene: TRBJ2-3
d_gene: TRBD2
abundance: -
CDR3aa: CASSPSGMWDTQYF
CDR3nt: TGCGCCAGCAGCCCAAGCGGGATGTGGGATACGCAGTATTTT

v_gene: TRBV18
j_gene: TRBJ1-6
d_gene: TRBD1
abundance: -
CDR3aa: CASSPTGDNSPLHF
CDR3nt: TGTGCCAGCTCACCTACAGGGGATAATTCACCCCTCCACTTT

v_gene: TRBV9
j_gene: TRBJ1-2
d_gene: -
abundance: -
CDR3aa: CASSTNPGYGYTF
CDR3nt: TGTGCCAGCAGCACAAACCCGGGTTATGGCTACACCTTC

v_gene: TRBV11-3
j_gene: TRBJ2-5
d_gene: TRBD1
abundance: -
CDR3aa: CASSSQSTGETQYF
CDR3nt: TGTGCCAGCAGCTCCCAATCGACAGGGGAGACCCAGTACTTC

v_gene: TRBV3-1/TRBV3-2
j_gene: TRBJ2-1
d_gene: TRBD1
abundance: -
CDR3aa: CASSETRQGRGFF
CDR3nt: TGTGCCAGCAGCGAAACCCGACAGGGGAGAGGGTTCTTC

v_gene: TRBV19
j_gene: TRBJ2-1
d_gene: -
abundance: -
CDR3aa: CASRPRKGYNEQFF
CDR3nt: TGTGCCAGTAGACCTAGAAAAGGCTACAATGAGCAGTTCTTC

v_gene: TRBV5-1
j_gene: TRBJ2-1
d_gene: -
abundance: -
CDR3aa: CASSLRSGVGSYNEQFF
CDR3nt: TGCGCCAGCAGCTTGCGGTCAGGGGTCGGGTCCTACAATGAGCAGTTCTTC

v_gene: TRBV6-4
j_gene: TRBJ1-1
d_gene: -
abundance: -
CDR3aa: CASSDSSNTEAFF
CDR3nt: TGTGCCAGCAGTGACTCCTCGAACACTGAAGCTTTCTTT

v_gene: TRBV5-1
j_gene: TRBJ1-5
d_gene: -
abundance: -
CDR3aa: CASSLGAGNQPQHF
CDR3nt: TGCGCCAGCAGCTTGGGAGCAGGAAATCAGCCCCAGCATTTT

v_gene: TRBV5-1
j_gene: TRBJ1-1
d_gene: -
abundance: -
CDR3aa: CASSFDGRGNTEAFF
CDR3nt: TGCGCCAGCAGCTTCGACGGGCGGGGGAACACTGAAGCTTTCTTT

v_gene: TRBV18
j_gene: TRBJ1-3
d_gene: -
abundance: -
CDR3aa: CASIATHLQGSRNTIYF
CDR3nt: TGTGCCAGCATCGCAACTCACCTACAGGGTTCAAGAAACACCATATATTTT

v_gene: TRBV5-8
j_gene: TRBJ1-5
d_gene: -
abundance: -
CDR3aa: CASSFLGQSLNSNQPQHF
CDR3nt: TGTGCCAGCAGCTTCTTAGGACAGAGTCTAAACAGCAATCAGCCCCAGCATTTT

v_gene: TRBV18
j_gene: TRBJ1-5
d_gene: TRBD1
abundance: -
CDR3aa: CASSPGQVQPQHF
CDR3nt: TGTGCCAGCTCACCGGGACAGGTCCAGCCCCAGCATTTT

v_gene: TRBV29-1
j_gene: TRBJ2-7
d_gene: TRBD1
abundance: -
CDR3aa: CSVLRDSSYEQYF
CDR3nt: TGCAGCGTACTCCGGGACAGCTCCTACGAGCAGTACTTC

v_gene: TRBV14
j_gene: TRBJ2-3
d_gene: -
abundance: -
CDR3aa: CASSHRLRDTQYF
CDR3nt: TGTGCCAGCAGCCACCGACTCCGAGATACGCAGTATTTT

v_gene: TRBV4-2
j_gene: TRBJ1-2
d_gene: -
abundance: -
CDR3aa: CASSQERGGYGYTF
CDR3nt: TGTGCCAGCAGCCAAGAAAGGGGCGGCTATGGCTACACCTTC

v_gene: TRBV3-1/TRBV3-2
j_gene: TRBJ1-3
d_gene: -
abundance: -
CDR3aa: CASSLGARGNTIYF
CDR3nt: TGTGCCAGCAGCCTAGGGGCGCGTGGAAACACCATATATTTT

v_gene: TRBV24-1
j_gene: TRBJ2-5
d_gene: TRBD1
abundance: -
CDR3aa: CATSPRDRGWARETQYF
CDR3nt: TGTGCCACCAGTCCCCGGGACAGGGGCTGGGCGCGAGAGACCCAGTACTTC

v_gene: TRBV28
j_gene: TRBJ2-1
d_gene: -
abundance: -
CDR3aa: CASSRNYWASYNEQFF
CDR3nt: TGTGCCAGCAGTCGAAATTACTGGGCCTCCTACAATGAGCAGTTCTTC

v_gene: TRBV7-9
j_gene: TRBJ2-3
d_gene: TRBD1
abundance: -
CDR3aa: CASSHRDRVTDTQYF
CDR3nt: TGTGCCAGCAGCCACCGGGACAGGGTCACAGATACGCAGTATTTT

v_gene: TRBV2
j_gene: TRBJ2-2
d_gene: -
abundance: -
CDR3aa: CASRAGTVNTGELFF
CDR3nt: TGTGCCAGCAGGGCCGGGACTGTGAACACCGGGGAGCTGTTTTTT

v_gene: TRBV25-1
j_gene: TRBJ1-5
d_gene: -
abundance: -
CDR3aa: CASSGQIGTSGSYQPQHF
CDR3nt: TGTGCCAGCAGTGGACAGATCGGGACTTCGGGTTCGTATCAGCCCCAGCATTTT

v_gene: TRBV7-3
j_gene: TRBJ2-1
d_gene: TRBD1
abundance: -
CDR3aa: CASSPTGGHYNEQFF
CDR3nt: TGTGCCAGCAGCCCAACAGGGGGGCACTACAATGAGCAGTTCTTC

v_gene: TRBV18
j_gene: TRBJ2-7
d_gene: TRBD1
abundance: -
CDR3aa: CASSPPGQGVGEQYF
CDR3nt: TGTGCCAGCTCACCACCGGGACAGGGGGTGGGGGAGCAGTACTTC

v_gene: TRBV9
j_gene: TRBJ1-2
d_gene: -
abundance: few
CDR3aa: CASSVNIGSVNYGYTF
CDR3nt: TGTGCCAGCAGCGTTAATATTGGCAGCGTAAATTATGGCTACACCTTC

v_gene: TRBV19
j_gene: TRBJ1-1
d_gene: -
abundance: -
CDR3aa: CASSIQNTNTEAFF
CDR3nt: TGTGCCAGTAGTATTCAAAACACCAACACTGAAGCTTTCTTT